Here is one T cell receptor beta chain with its context. The sample originates from a study of T cell responses to AZD1222 COVID-19 vaccine. Data came from immunoSEQ multiplex PCR; TCRdb stores just in-frame clones and leaves some out. The sample lists 100,000 or so clones, 82% occurring once. This sequence originates from an adult in good health. Sample: peripheral blood, taken on day 0 of AZD1222 vaccination.

CDR3 nucleotide sequence: TGTGCCAGCAGCCTGGGGAGCGGGGGCGATGAAAAACTGTTTTTT. Its protein product is CASSLGSGGDEKLFF. V usage is TRBV7-2 and J usage is TRBJ1-4, with D tentatively TRBD1 (6 bases). The germline CDR1 and CDR2 sequences are SGHTA and FQGNSA. The CDR3 totals 15 residues. The V end was cut by 5 bases, the J end by 6 bases, with 16 bases between.